These 25 T cell receptor beta chains were all obtained from the same sample, sequenced in a study of blood T cell repertoires in COVID-19. TCRdb keeps only in-frame clones here, not all; method: immunoSEQ multiplex PCR. The table includes 200,000 to 300,000 clones, 80% to 90% detected once. The material sequenced was peripheral blood. All receptors derive from a man aged 35-49 years who had recovered from COVID-19.

V gene TRBV5-1 combines with J gene TRBJ1-1; D is unresolved. CDR3 length equals 13 residues. Trimming left V 0 bases short and J 3 bases short, with 6 bases between. Germline V gene lookup returns CDR1 SGHRS and CDR2 YFSETQ. CDR3 nucleotides: TGCGCCAGCAGCTTGGTACGAGACACTGAAGCTTTCTTT. Translated: CASSLVRDTEAFF.

This clone came up a few times. The chain combines TRBV10-3 with TRBJ1-2, with a tentative D call TRBD1 (6 bases). Germline CDR1 ENHRY, CDR2 SYGVKD. V was clipped by 4 bases and J by 6 bases, with 12 bases between them. The CDR3 runs 13 residues. The CDR3 DNA reads as TGTGCCATCAGTGCAAAGGGGGAGAATGGCTACACCTTC. It encodes CAISAKGENGYTF.

The J gene is TRBJ2-3, the V gene TRBV7-8; D is unclear. The CDR3 extends over 12 amino acids. Trimming removed 5 bases from V and 6 bases from J, with 9 bases in between. CDR1 SGHVS and CDR2 FQNEAQ come from the germline V gene. The CDR3 bases are TGTGCCAGCAGCCTACAAACCGATACGCAGTATTTT. It encodes CASSLQTDTQYF.

The chain couples TRBV5-6 to TRBJ2-3, with 7 nucleotides matching TRBD2. CDR3 size: 16 residues. Germline V gives CDR1 SGHDT, CDR2 YYEEEE. V dropped 1 base and J dropped 0; count of bases not matched to a gene: 5. The CDR3 DNA reads TGTGCCAGCAGCTTGTATCCTAGCGGAAGCACAGATACGCAGTATTTT. Its translation is CASSLYPSGSTDTQYF. Complete variable domain (other parts from reference TRBV5-6 and TRBJ2-3): DAGVTQSPTHLIKTRGQQVTLRCSPKSGHDTVSWYQQALGQGPQFIFQYYEEEERQRGNFPDRFSGHQFPNYSSELNVNALLLGDSALYLCASSLYPSGSTDTQYFGPGTRLTVL.

This chain uses TRBV3-1 (or the pseudogene TRBV3-2) with TRBJ2-7; 7 bases are a match to TRBD1. The V gene end was trimmed by 2 bases and the J gene end by 2 bases; junction bases not matched to a gene: 6. This CDR3 is built from 15 residues. The V gene's germline CDR1 is LGHDT and CDR2 YNNKEL (reference sequence). CDR3 bases: TGTGCCAGCAGCCAATACTGGGGACAGACCTACGAGCAGTACTTC. Translation gives CASSQYWGQTYEQYF.

V and J are TRBV11-3 and TRBJ2-5; 8 bases fit TRBD2. V dropped 4 bases and J dropped 2; count of bases not matched to a gene: 9. The CDR3 extends over 16 amino acids. Per the germline V gene, CDR1 is SGHNT and CDR2 is YENEEA. This CDR3 reads CASSSGRGANQETQYF. Here the CDR3 DNA reads TGTGCCAGCAGCTCCGGGCGGGGGGCGAATCAAGAGACCCAGTACTTC.

This chain uses TRBV20-1 with TRBJ2-1, with TRBD2 matching 8 bases. V trimming: 6 bases; J trimming: 10 bases; junction bases outside the gene matches: 5. Per the germline V gene, CDR1 is DFQATT and CDR2 is SNEGSKA (reference sequence). This CDR3 spans 11 amino acids. In DNA, the CDR3 is TGCAGTGCGGGGACTAGTCGGGAGCAGTTCTTC. Encoded protein: CSAGTSREQFF.

This clone was seen a single time. This chain links TRBV5-8 with TRBJ2-7; possible D gene TRBD1, 6 bases. V was clipped by 1 base and J by 3 bases, with 8 bases between them. Looked up from germline, CDR1 is SGHTS and CDR2 is YDEGEE. The CDR3 loop spans 13 amino acids. CDR3 residues: CASSLTDSYEQYF. The CDR3 bases are TGTGCCAGCAGCTTGACGGACAGCTACGAGCAGTACTTC.

V gene TRBV2 combines with J gene TRBJ2-5; D unclear. The CDR3 extends over 11 amino acids. Per germline, CDR1 SNHLY and CDR2 FYNNEI. Trimming pared 6 bases from V and 4 bases from J, leaving 6 bases between. CDR3 DNA sequence: TGTGCCAGCAGCTATCGAGAGACCCAGTACTTC. Its protein product is CASSYRETQYF.

This chain connects TRBV19 to TRBJ2-2; TRBD1 is a possible D gene (6 bases). CDR1 is LNHDA, CDR2 SQIVND, per germline (reference sequence). Between the trimmed V and J ends, which lost 10 bases and 4 bases, there was a span of 19 bases. There are 15 residues in the CDR3. The CDR3, as DNA: TGTGCCACGTCAGACGGACAGTCGGCCACCGGGGAGCTGTTTTTT. As protein: CATSDGQSATGELFF.

The J gene is TRBJ1-6, the V gene TRBV27; no definite D call. Germline lookup yields CDR1 MNHEY and CDR2 SMNVEV (reference sequence). The CDR3 sequence is 14 residues long. Trimming took off 3 bases at V and 4 bases at J, with 7 bases between the two ends. The CDR3: CASSFTGYNSPLHF. In nucleotides, the CDR3 is TGTGCCAGCAGTTTCACCGGGTATAATTCACCCCTCCACTTT.

J is TRBJ1-2 and V is TRBV6-6; 9 positions agree with TRBD1. The CDR3 loop spans 14 amino acids. The V segment lost 11 bases and the J segment 3 bases; nucleotides outside the gene matches: 10. The germline CDR1 and CDR2 sequences are MNHNY and SVGAGI (reference sequence). The CDR3 DNA is TGTGCCTCGAACCGGGACAGGGACGACTATGGCTACACCTTC. It encodes CASNRDRDDYGYTF.

The chain recombines TRBV3-1 (or the pseudogene TRBV3-2) with TRBJ2-7; D might be TRBD2 (5 bases). The V and J ends lost 4 bases and 6 bases respectively, with 16 bases between them. The germline V gene has CDR1 LGHDT and CDR2 YNNKEL (reference sequence). The CDR3 is made up of 14 amino acids. The chain's CDR3 is CASSPTPGNTEQYF. The CDR3 DNA sequence: TGTGCCAGCAGCCCGACCCCCGGGAACACCGAGCAGTACTTC.

V usage is TRBV12-5 and J usage is TRBJ2-5; TRBD1 agrees at 9 bases. V was pared by 1 base and J by 5 bases, with 5 bases of the junction left unmatched. CDR1 and CDR2 (germline): LGHNT, FRNRAP. The CDR3 sequence is 15 residues long. CDR3 nucleotides: TGTGCTAGTGGTTTGGGGACAGGGGTGCGGGAGACCCAGTACTTC. Its translation is CASGLGTGVRETQYF.

This clone was seen a single time. This sequence joins TRBV2 and TRBJ1-2; the D gene is possibly TRBD1 (6 bases). The germline V gene encodes CDR1 SNHLY and CDR2 FYNNEI. Deletions cut 5 bases from V and 8 bases from J, with 18 bases between. The CDR3 length is 14 residues. Here the CDR3 reads CASSIQGNSEGYTF. CDR3 coding DNA: TGTGCCAGCAGTATCCAGGGGAATTCGGAGGGCTACACCTTC.

V and J are TRBV6-5 and TRBJ1-2; D unclear. This CDR3 region has 11 residues. Trimming shortened V by 8 bases and J by 4 bases, and 8 bases separated the two germline ends. Germline V gene lookup returns CDR1 MNHEY and CDR2 SVGAGI. This chain's CDR3 is CASASGYGYTF. Here the CDR3 DNA reads TGTGCCAGCGCGTCCGGCTATGGCTACACCTTC.

The gene calls are TRBV5-4 and TRBJ1-6; D unresolved. The germline CDR1 and CDR2 sequences are SGHNT and YYREEE (reference sequence). V was cut by 3 bases and J by 1 base, with 11 bases left in between. The CDR3 runs 16 residues. Here the CDR3 DNA reads TGTGCCAGCAGCTCACGCTCGGGGTCCTATAATTCACCCCTCCACTTT. This sequence encodes CASSSRSGSYNSPLHF.

The V call is TRBV9, the J call TRBJ2-1, with 10 bases lining up with TRBD2. J was trimmed by 8 bases and V by 0 bases; bases with no gene match: 8. The CDR3 consists of 16 residues. Germline V lookup: CDR1 SGDLS, CDR2 YYNGEE. The chain's CDR3 is CASSVAAGGDLYEQFF. In DNA form, the CDR3 reads TGTGCCAGCAGCGTAGCAGCGGGGGGGGATTTGTATGAGCAGTTCTTC.

The chain is built from TRBV4-3 and TRBJ2-7; the D gene is possibly TRBD2 (7 bases). The CDR3 covers 14 residues. Germline-derived CDR1 and CDR2 are LGHNA and YSLEER. The V gene lost 0 bases and the J gene lost 6 bases, with 12 bases spanning the gap. The CDR3: CASSQDRGAREQYF. CDR3 in DNA: TGCGCCAGCAGCCAAGATCGGGGGGCGCGCGAGCAGTACTTC.

The chain uses TRBV11-2 and TRBJ2-7, with 8 bases identical to TRBD1. This CDR3 comprises 11 residues. Per the germline V gene, CDR1 is SGHAT and CDR2 is FQNNGV. Trimming at V came to 8 bases and at J to 13 bases, leaving 10 bases not matched to a gene. The CDR3 spells CASAQGQVSYF. CDR3 nucleotides: TGTGCCAGCGCCCAGGGACAGGTTTCATACTTC.

The V call is TRBV5-8, the J call TRBJ1-5; TRBD1 matches at 7 bases. Germline trimming cut 0 bases from V and 6 bases from J; bases unmatched to any gene: 6. Germline CDR1 reads SGHTS; CDR2 reads YDEGEE. This CDR3 contains 15 residues. The CDR3 DNA reads as TGTGCCAGCAGCTTGGGGACAGGACGGAGTCAGCCCCAGCATTTT. It encodes CASSLGTGRSQPQHF. Complete variable domain (other parts from reference TRBV5-8 and TRBJ1-5): EAGVTQSPTHLIKTRGQQATLRCSPISGHTSVYWYQQALGLGLQFLLWYDEGEERNRGNFPPRFSGRQFPNYSSELNVNALELEDSALYLCASSLGTGRSQPQHFGDGTRLSIL.

This clone was seen a few times. The V and J genes are TRBV7-6 and TRBJ2-3; 8 bases match TRBD2. From germline, CDR1 is SGHVS and CDR2 FNYEAQ. Trimming at V came to 5 bases and at J to 0 bases, leaving 7 bases not matched to a gene. The CDR3 runs 16 residues. The CDR3 sequence: CASSTTTSDSTDTQYF. The CDR3, as DNA: TGTGCCAGCAGCACTACGACTAGCGACAGCACAGATACGCAGTATTTT. The whole variable domain, remainder taken from reference TRBV7-6 and TRBJ2-3, is GAGVSQSPRYKVTKRGQDVALRCDPISGHVSLYWYRQALGQGPEFLTYFNYEAQQDKSGLPNDRFSAERPEGSISTLTIQRTEQRDSAMYRCASSTTTSDSTDTQYFGPGTRLTVL.

In DNA form, the CDR3 reads TGTGCCAGCAGTTACGTGGGACTAGCGGAGACCCAGTACTTC. Translated, it gives CASSYVGLAETQYF. The chain links TRBV6-2 or TRBV6-3 to TRBJ2-5; the match to TRBD2 covers 10 bases. CDR3 size: 14 residues. Per the germline V gene, CDR1 is MNHEY and CDR2 is SVGEGT. Trimming at V came to 2 bases and at J to 5 bases, leaving 2 bases not matched to a gene.

The chain couples TRBV16 to TRBJ1-6, with 7 bases lining up with TRBD1. V gave up 5 bases and J gave up 6 bases; unmatched junction bases: 10. CDR1 and CDR2 from the germline V gene are KGHSY and FQNENV. The CDR3 has 16 residues. The CDR3 here is CASSDSTGSSNSPLHF. The CDR3 DNA reads TGTGCCAGCAGCGATTCGACAGGGTCGAGTAATTCACCCCTCCACTTT.

The V call is TRBV27, the J call TRBJ2-1; 8 nucleotides align to TRBD2. With V trimmed by 4 bases and J by 5 bases, 13 bases remained unmatched. This CDR3 region has 17 residues. Germline CDR1 reads MNHEY; CDR2 reads SMNVEV (reference sequence). The CDR3 loop is CASSSHLAGGRDNEQFF. Here the CDR3 DNA reads TGTGCCAGCAGTTCCCACTTGGCGGGGGGAAGGGACAATGAGCAGTTCTTC.